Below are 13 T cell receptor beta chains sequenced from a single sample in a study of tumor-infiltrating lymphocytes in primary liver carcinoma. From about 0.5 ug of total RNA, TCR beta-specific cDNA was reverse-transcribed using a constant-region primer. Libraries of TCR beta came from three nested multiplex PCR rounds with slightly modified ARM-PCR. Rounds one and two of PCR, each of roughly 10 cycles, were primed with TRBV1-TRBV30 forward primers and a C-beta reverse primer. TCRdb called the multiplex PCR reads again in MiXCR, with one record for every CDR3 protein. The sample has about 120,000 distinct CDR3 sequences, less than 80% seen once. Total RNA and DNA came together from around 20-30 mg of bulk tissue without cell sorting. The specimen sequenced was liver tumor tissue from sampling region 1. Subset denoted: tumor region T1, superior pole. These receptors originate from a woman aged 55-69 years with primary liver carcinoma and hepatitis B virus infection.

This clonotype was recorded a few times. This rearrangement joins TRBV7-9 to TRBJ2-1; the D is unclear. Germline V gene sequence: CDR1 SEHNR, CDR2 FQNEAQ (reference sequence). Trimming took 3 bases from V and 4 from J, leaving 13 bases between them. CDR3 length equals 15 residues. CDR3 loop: CASSFRVAEYNEQFF. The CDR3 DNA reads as TGTGCCAGCAGCTTTAGGGTTGCTGAATACAATGAGCAGTTCTTC.

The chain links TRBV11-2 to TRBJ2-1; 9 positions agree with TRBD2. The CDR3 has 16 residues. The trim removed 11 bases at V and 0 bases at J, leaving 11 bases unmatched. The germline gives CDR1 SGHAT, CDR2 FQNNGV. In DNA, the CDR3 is TGTGCCTGCAACCCGACTAGCGGCTACTCCTACAATGAGCAGTTCTTC. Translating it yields CACNPTSGYSYNEQFF.

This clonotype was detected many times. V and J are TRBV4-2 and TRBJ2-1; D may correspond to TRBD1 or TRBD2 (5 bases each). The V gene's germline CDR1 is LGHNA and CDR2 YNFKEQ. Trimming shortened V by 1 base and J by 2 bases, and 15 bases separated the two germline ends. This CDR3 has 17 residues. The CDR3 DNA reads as TGTGCCAGCAGCCAAGTTTCCGGGACGGCCCCCTACAATGAGCAGTTCTTC. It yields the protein CASSQVSGTAPYNEQFF.

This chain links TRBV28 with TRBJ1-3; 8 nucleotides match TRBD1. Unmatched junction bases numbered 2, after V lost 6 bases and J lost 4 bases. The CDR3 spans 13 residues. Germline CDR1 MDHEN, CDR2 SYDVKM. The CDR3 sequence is CASRAGGGNTIYF. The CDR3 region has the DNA TGTGCCAGCAGAGCAGGGGGCGGAAACACCATATATTTT.

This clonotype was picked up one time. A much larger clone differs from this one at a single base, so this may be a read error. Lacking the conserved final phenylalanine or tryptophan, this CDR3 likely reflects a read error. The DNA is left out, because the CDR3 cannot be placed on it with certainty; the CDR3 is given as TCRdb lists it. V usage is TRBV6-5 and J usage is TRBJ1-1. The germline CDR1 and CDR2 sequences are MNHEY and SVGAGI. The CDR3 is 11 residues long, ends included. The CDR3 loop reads CASSVLARRFS.

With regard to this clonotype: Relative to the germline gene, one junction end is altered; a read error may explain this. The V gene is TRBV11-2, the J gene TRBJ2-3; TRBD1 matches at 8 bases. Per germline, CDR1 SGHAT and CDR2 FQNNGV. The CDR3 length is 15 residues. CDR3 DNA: TGTGCCAGCAGCGCACCCACCAGGGGGCACGATAAGCAGTATTTT. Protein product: CASSAPTRGHDKQYF.

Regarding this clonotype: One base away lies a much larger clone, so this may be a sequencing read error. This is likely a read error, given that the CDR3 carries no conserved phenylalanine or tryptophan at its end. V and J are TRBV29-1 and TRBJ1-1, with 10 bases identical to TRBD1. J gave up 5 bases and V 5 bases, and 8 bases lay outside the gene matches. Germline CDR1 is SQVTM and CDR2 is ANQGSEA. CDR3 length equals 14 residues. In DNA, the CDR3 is TGCAGCGTTAAACCGGGACAGGGGCAAACTGAAGCTTTCATT. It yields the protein CSVKPGQGQTEAFI.

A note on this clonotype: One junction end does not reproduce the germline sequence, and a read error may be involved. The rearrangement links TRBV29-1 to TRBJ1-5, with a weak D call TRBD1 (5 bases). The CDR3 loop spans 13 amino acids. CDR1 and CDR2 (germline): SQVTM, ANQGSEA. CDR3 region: CSIEEDGGQPRHF. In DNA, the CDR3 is TGCAGCATTGAAGAAGACGGGGGTCAGCCCCGGCATTTT.

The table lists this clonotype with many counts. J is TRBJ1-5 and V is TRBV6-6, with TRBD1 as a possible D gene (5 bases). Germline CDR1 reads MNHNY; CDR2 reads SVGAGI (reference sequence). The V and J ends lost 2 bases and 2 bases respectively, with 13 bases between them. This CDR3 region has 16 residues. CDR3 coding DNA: TGTGCCAGCAGTTACGGTGGGGGGTACGGCAATCAGCCCCAGCATTTT. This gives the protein CASSYGGGYGNQPQHF.

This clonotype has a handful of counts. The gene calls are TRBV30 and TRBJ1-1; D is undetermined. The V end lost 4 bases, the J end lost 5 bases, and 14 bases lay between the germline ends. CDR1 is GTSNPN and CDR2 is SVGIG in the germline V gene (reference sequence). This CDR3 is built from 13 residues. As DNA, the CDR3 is TGTGCCTGGACGGGATTTCGAGGGACTGAAGCTTTCTTT. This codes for CAWTGFRGTEAFF. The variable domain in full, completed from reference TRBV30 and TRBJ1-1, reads SQTIHQWPATLVQPVGSPLSLECTVEGTSNPNLYWYRQAAGRGLQLLFYSVGIGQISSEVPQNLSASRPQDRQFILSSKKLLLSDSGFYLCAWTGFRGTEAFFGQGTRLTVV.

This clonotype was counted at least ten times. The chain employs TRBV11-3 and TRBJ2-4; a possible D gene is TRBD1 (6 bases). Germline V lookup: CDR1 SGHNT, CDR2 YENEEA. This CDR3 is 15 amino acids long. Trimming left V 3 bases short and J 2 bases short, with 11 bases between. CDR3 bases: TGTGCCAGCAGCTTGAAAGGGGGAACCAAAAACATTCAGTACTTC. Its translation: CASSLKGGTKNIQYF.

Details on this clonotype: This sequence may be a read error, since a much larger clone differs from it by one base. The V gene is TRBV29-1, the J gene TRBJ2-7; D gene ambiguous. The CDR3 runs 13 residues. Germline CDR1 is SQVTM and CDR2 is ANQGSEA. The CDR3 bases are TGCAGCGTTGAAGGCTCGGCAACCAACGAGCGGTACTTC. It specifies CSVEGSATNERYF.

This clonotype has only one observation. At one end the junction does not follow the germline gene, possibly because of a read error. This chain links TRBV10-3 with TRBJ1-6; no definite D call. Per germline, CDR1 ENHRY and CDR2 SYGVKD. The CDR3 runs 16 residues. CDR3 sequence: CAINESNRGSGSPLHF. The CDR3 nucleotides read TGTGCCATCAATGAGTCCAACAGAGGGTCGGGCTCACCCCTCCACTTT.